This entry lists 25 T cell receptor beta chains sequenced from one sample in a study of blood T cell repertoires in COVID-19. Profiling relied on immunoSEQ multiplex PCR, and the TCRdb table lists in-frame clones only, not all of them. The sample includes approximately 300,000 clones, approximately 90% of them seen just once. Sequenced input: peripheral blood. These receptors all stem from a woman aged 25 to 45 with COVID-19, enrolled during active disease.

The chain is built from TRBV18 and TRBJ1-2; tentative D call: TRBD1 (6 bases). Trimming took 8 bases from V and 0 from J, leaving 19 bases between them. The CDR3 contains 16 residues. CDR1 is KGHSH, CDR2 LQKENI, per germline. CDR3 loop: CASTSWTATTNYGYTF. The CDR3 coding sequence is TGTGCCAGCACGTCGTGGACAGCGACCACTAACTATGGCTACACCTTC. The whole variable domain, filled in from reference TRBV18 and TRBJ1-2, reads NAGVMQNPRHLVRRRGQEARLRCSPMKGHSHVYWYRQLPEEGLKFMVYLQKENIIDESGMPKERFSAEFPKEGPSILRIQQVVRGDSAAYFCASTSWTATTNYGYTFGSGTRLTVV.

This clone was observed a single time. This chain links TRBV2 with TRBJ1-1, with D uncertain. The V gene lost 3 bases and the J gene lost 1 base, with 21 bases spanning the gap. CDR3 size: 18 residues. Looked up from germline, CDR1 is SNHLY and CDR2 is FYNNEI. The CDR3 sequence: CASSEWEGGPFANTEAFF. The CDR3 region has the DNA TGTGCCAGCAGTGAGTGGGAGGGCGGACCGTTCGCGAACACTGAAGCTTTCTTT.

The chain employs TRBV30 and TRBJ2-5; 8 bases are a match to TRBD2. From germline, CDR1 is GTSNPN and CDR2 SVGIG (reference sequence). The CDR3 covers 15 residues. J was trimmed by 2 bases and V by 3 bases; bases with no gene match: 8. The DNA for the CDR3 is TGTGCCTGGAGCCTGCCAACTAGCGGACAAGAGACCCAGTACTTC. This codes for CAWSLPTSGQETQYF.

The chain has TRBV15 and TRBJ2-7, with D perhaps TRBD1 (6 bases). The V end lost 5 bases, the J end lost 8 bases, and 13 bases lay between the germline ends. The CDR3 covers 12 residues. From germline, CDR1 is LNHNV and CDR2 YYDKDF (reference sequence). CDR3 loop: CATSSTGFQQYF. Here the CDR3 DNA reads TGTGCCACCAGCTCCACAGGGTTCCAGCAGTACTTC. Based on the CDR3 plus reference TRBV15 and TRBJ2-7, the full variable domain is DAMVIQNPRYQVTQFGKPVTLSCSQTLNHNVMYWYQQKSSQAPKLLFHYYDKDFNNEADTPDNFQSRRPNTSFCFLDIRSPGLGDTAMYLCATSSTGFQQYFGPGTRLTVT.

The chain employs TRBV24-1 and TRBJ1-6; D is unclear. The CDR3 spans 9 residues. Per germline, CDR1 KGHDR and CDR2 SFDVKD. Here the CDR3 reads CVLPRTLHF. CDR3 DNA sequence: TGTGTACTACCGAGGACCCTCCACTTT.

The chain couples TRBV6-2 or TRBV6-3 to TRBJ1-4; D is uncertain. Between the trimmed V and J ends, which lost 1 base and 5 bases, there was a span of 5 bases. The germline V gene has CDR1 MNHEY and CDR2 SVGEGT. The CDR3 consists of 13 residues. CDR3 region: CASSYFTNEKLFF. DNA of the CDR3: TGTGCCAGCAGTTACTTCACAAATGAAAAACTGTTTTTT.

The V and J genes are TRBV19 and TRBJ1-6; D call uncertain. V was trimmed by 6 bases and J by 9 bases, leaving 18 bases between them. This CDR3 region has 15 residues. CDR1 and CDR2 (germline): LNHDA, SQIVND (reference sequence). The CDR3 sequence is CASRKGALATSPLHF. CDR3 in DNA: TGTGCCAGTAGGAAGGGAGCCCTTGCAACTTCACCCCTCCACTTT. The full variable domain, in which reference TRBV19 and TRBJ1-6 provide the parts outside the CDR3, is DGGITQSPKYLFRKEGQNVTLSCEQNLNHDAMYWYRQDPGQGLRLIYYSQIVNDFQKGDIAEGYSVSREKKESFPLTVTSAQKNPTAFYLCASRKGALATSPLHFGNGTRLTVT.

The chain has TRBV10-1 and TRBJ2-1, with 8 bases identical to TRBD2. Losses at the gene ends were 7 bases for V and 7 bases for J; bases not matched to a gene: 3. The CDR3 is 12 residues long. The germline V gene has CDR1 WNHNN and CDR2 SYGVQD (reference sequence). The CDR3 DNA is TGCGCCAGCAATGGCGGGGGGAATGAGCAGTTCTTC. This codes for CASNGGGNEQFF.

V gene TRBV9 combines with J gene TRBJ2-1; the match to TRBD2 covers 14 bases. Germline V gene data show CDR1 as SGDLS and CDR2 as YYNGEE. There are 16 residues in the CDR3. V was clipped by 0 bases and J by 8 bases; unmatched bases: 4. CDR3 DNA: TGTGCCAGCAGCGTAGAGGGGACTAGCGGGAGCTATGAGCAGTTCTTC. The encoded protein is CASSVEGTSGSYEQFF. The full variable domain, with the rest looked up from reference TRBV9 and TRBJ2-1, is DSGVTQTPKHLITATGQRVTLRCSPRSGDLSVYWYQQSLDQGLQFLIQYYNGEERAKGNILERFSAQQFPDLHSELNLSSLELGDSALYFCASSVEGTSGSYEQFFGPGTRLTVL.

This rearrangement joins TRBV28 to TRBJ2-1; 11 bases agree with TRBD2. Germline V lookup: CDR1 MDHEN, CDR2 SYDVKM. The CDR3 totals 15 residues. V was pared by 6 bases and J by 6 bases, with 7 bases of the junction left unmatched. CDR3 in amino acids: CASRLAGALGNEQFF. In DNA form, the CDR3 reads TGTGCCAGCAGACTAGCGGGAGCGTTGGGCAATGAGCAGTTCTTC.

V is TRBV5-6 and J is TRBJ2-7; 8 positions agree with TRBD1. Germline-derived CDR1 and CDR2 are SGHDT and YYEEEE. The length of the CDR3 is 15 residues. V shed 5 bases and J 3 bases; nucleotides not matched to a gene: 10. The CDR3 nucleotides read TGTGCCAGCAGTGAATCGCCAGGGGGCGTCTACGAGCAGTACTTC. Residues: CASSESPGGVYEQYF.

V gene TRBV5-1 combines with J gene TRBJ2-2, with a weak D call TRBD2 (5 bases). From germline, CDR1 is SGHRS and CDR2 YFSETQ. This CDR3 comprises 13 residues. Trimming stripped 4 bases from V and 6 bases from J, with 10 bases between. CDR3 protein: CASSATGAGELFF. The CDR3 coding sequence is TGCGCCAGCAGCGCTACCGGGGCCGGGGAGCTGTTTTTT.

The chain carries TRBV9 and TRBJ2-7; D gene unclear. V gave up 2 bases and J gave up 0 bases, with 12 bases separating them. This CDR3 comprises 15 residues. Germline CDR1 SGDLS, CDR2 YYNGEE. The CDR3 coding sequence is TGTGCCAGCAGCGTCTCGGCGGAACGCTCCTACGAGCAGTACTTC. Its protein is CASSVSAERSYEQYF.

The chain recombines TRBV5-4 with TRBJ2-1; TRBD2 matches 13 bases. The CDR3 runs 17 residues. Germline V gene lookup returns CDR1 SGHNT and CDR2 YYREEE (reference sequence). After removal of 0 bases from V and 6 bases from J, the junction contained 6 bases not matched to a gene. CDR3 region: CASSLEGLAGTLNEQFF. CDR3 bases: TGTGCCAGCAGCTTGGAGGGACTAGCGGGAACGCTCAATGAGCAGTTCTTC.

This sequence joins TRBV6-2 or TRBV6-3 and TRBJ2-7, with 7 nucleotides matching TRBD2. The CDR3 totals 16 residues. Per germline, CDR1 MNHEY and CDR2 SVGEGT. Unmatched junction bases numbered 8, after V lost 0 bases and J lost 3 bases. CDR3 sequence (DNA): TGTGCCAGCAGTTACTCGAAAGGGAGGGCCTTCTACGAGCAGTACTTC. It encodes CASSYSKGRAFYEQYF.

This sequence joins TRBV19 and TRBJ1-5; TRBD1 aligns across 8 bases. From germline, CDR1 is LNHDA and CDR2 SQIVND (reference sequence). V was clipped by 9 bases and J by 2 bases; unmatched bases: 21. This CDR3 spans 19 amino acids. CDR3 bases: TGTGCCAGCTCTAGGACAGGGAGGAGGGCCATATCGGGCAATCAGCCCCAGCATTTT. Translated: CASSRTGRRAISGNQPQHF.

CDR3 amino acids: CASSVGSFYEQYF. For the CDR3, the DNA is TGTGCCAGCAGCGTGGGGAGCTTTTACGAGCAGTACTTC. The genes are TRBV5-5 and TRBJ2-7, with a weak D call TRBD2 (5 bases). CDR3 length: 13 amino acids. Germline V gene data show CDR1 as SGHKS and CDR2 as YYEKEE (reference sequence). V shed 4 bases and J shed 4 bases, with 12 bases lying between them.

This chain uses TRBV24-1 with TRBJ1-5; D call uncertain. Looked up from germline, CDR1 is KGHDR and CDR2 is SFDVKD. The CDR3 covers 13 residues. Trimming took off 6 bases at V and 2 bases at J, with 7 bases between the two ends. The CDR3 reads CATSKEGNQPQHF. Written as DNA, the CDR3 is TGTGCCACCAGTAAGGAGGGCAATCAGCCCCAGCATTTT.

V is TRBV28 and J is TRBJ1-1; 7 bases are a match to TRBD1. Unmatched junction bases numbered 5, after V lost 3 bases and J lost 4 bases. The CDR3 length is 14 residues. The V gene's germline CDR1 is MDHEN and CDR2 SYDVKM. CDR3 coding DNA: TGTGCCAGCAGTTTTCAGGGGGTGATCACTGAAGCTTTCTTT. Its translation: CASSFQGVITEAFF.

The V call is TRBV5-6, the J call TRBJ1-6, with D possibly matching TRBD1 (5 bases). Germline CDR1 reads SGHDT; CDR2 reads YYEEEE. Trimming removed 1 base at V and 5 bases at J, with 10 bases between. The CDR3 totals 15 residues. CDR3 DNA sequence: TGTGCCAGCAGCTTGTTAGACAGAGATAATTCACCCCTCCACTTT. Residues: CASSLLDRDNSPLHF.

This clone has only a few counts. The CDR3 here is CSASETSGAGELFF. The CDR3 DNA is TGCAGTGCTAGTGAGACTAGCGGGGCCGGGGAGCTGTTTTTT. The V and J genes are TRBV20-1 and TRBJ2-2; 11 bases fit TRBD2. V dropped 3 bases and J dropped 6; count of bases not matched to a gene: 3. This CDR3 has 14 amino acids. Germline V gene data show CDR1 as DFQATT and CDR2 as SNEGSKA (reference sequence).

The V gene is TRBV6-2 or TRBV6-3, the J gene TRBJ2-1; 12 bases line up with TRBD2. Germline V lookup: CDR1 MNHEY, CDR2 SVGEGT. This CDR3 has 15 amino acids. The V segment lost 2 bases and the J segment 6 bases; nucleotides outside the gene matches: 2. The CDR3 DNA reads TGTGCCAGCAGTTACGGACTAGCGGGACCCAATGAGCAGTTCTTC. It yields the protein CASSYGLAGPNEQFF.

The CDR3 reads CASSLGHYNSPLHF. CDR3 nucleotides: TGTGCCAGCAGCCTGGGACACTATAATTCACCCCTCCACTTT. The chain employs TRBV28 and TRBJ1-6; TRBD1 might be the D (6 bases). V was cut by 6 bases and J by 3 bases, with 9 bases left in between. Germline V CDR1 and CDR2: MDHEN, SYDVKM. The CDR3 has 14 amino acids.

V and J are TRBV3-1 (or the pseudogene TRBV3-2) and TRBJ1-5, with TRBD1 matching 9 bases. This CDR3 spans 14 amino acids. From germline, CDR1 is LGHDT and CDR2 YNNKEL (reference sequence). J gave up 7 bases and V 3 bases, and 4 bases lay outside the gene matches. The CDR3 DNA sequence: TGTGCCAGCAGCCAGGGACAGGGTATCCAGCCCCAGCATTTT. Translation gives CASSQGQGIQPQHF.

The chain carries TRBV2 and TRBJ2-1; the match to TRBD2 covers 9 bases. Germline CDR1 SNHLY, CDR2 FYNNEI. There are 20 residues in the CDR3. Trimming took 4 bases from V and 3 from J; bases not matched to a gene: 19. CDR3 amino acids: CASSGRGSGRGVSGYNEQFF. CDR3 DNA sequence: TGTGCCAGCAGTGGGCGAGGTAGCGGGAGAGGGGTCTCGGGCTACAATGAGCAGTTCTTC.